There are many counts of the clone carrying this T cell receptor beta chain. The antigen is unknown. RNA transcripts were the template for amplifying TCR beta CDR3 regions. RT-PCR in the first round (using the HTBI primer set) targeted the TCR CDR3. TCRdb called the multiplex PCR reads again in MiXCR, with one record for every CDR3 protein. The sample yields hundreds of thousands of distinct CDR3 sequences, 14% seen once. The data derive from a study of T cells in Graves' hyperthyroidism and ophthalmopathy. The wider study: Peripheral blood was secured at the point of initial diagnosis, before any treatment. Broader study findings: From stable hyperthyroidism, ophthalmopathy was separated by a 13 V-J model.

Hyperthyroidism had been newly diagnosed in patients aged 18 to 65, and its duration was under 2 months. 10 ml of fresh peripheral blood supplied the PBMCs. Germline CDR1 is SEHNR and CDR2 is FQNEAQ (reference sequence). V lost 4 bases to trimming and J lost 12 bases, with 19 bases between them. The CDR3 runs 14 residues. The chain combines TRBV7-9 with TRBJ2-1, with D unclear. Sequenced material: blood. The sequence derives from a middle-aged woman with Graves' hyperthyroidism. CDR3 nucleotides: TGTGCCAGCAGCTCCTACGACTCGCAAATCGGGCAGTTCTTC. Protein: CASSSYDSQIGQFF.